The 2 T cell receptor beta chains listed next were all sequenced from one sample in a study of T-cell reconstitution after alpha-beta-depleted transplantation in children. Unique molecular identifiers were used in preparing the TCRbeta library. TCRdb reanalysed the PCR reads using MiXCR and keeps one entry per CDR3 protein. The data hold some 490,000 distinct CDR3 sequences, with around 12% observed a single time. The specimen comprised PBMCs from the stem cell graft donor, sampled from the stem cell graft. Receptors were obtained from a human donor who donated a stem cell graft to a child with combined immunodeficiency.

This clonotype was detected ten times or more. This sequence joins TRBV5-1 and TRBJ2-7; D may be TRBD2 (6 bases). V was shortened by 7 bases and J by 2 bases, with 16 bases between the two germline ends. The CDR3 is 14 amino acids. The germline gives CDR1 SGHRS, CDR2 YFSETQ. CDR3 loop: CASGRDWGTYEQYF. DNA of the CDR3: TGCGCCAGCGGTAGGGACTGGGGTACCTACGAGCAGTACTTC.

This clonotype showed up just a few times. The rearrangement links TRBV7-9 to TRBJ1-6, with TRBD1 as a possible D gene (6 bases). Trimming shortened V by 5 bases and J by 10 bases, and 15 bases separated the two germline ends. Germline values: CDR1 SEHNR, CDR2 FQNEAQ (reference sequence). CDR3 length: 14 residues. CDR3 coding DNA: TGTGCCAGCAGCCCCGGGACATCGGGGTCACCCCTCCACTTT. This gives the protein CASSPGTSGSPLHF.